Following are 9 T cell receptor beta chains from one sample sequenced in a study of response to subunit inactivated influenza vaccine. TCRdb reprocessed the RT-PCR reads with MiXCR, giving one entry per CDR3 protein. Of about 540,000 distinct CDR3 sequences detected, under 30% appear once; the ten largest clones hold approximately 3%. These records were also assigned to another study, of T cells expressing NK-cell markers. That publication notes: Generation of TCR beta cDNA was performed by 5'RACE template switching incorporating UMIs.

Sample: CD4+ T cells sorted from PBMCs, taken approximately 13 days after vaccination. The receptor source for this set is a man in his fifties or sixties who received an inactivated influenza vaccine.

The chain employs TRBV25-1 and TRBJ1-5; D is ambiguous. This CDR3 region has 15 residues. Germline lookup yields CDR1 MGHDK and CDR2 SYGVNS. V was cut by 7 bases and J by 1 base, with 14 bases left in between. Here the CDR3 reads CASIQRGRSNQPQHF. CDR3 DNA sequence: TGTGCCAGCATCCAGCGGGGAAGGAGCAATCAGCCCCAGCATTTT.

In DNA form, the CDR3 reads TGTGCCAGCAACCCTTGGCGGGACATTGACACCGGGGAGCTGTTTTTT. It specifies CASNPWRDIDTGELFF. V gene TRBV7-2 combines with J gene TRBJ2-2, with D tentatively TRBD1 or TRBD2 (6 bases each). The CDR3 runs 16 residues. V was trimmed by 7 bases and J by 3 bases, leaving 18 bases between them. The V gene's germline CDR1 is SGHTA and CDR2 FQGNSA.

For the CDR3, the DNA is TGTGCCAGCAGTTATGGGGCAGGGAGGAACACTGAAGCTTTCTTT. Protein sequence: CASSYGAGRNTEAFF. V and J are TRBV12-3 or TRBV12-4 and TRBJ1-1; D perhaps matches TRBD1 (5 bases). V lost 4 bases, J lost 1 base, and 13 bases lay in between. The CDR3 runs 15 residues.

The V and J genes are TRBV11-2 and TRBJ2-1; 8 bases are shared with TRBD1. The trim removed 3 bases at V and 9 bases at J, leaving 4 bases unmatched. There are 13 residues in the CDR3. Germline CDR1 SGHAT, CDR2 FQNNGV. The DNA for the CDR3 is TGTGCCAGCAGCTTGGACAGGGCGTTTGAGCAGTTCTTC. Translation gives CASSLDRAFEQFF.

This chain uses TRBV21-1 with TRBJ2-1. TRBV21-1 is labeled a pseudogene. CDR3 length equals 17 residues. The DNA for the CDR3 is TGTGCCAGCAGCAGCATGCTCTCCACCCAGATCGGGAATGAGCAGTTCTTC. Translation: CASSSMLSTQIGNEQFF.

V gene TRBV20-1 combines with J gene TRBJ2-5; 8 bases line up with TRBD1. Germline trimming cut 5 bases from V and 1 base from J; bases unmatched to any gene: 6. Germline-derived CDR1 and CDR2 are DFQATT and SNEGSKA (reference sequence). CDR3 length equals 14 residues. DNA of the CDR3: TGCAGTGCTTCTCGACAGGGGACCCAAGAGACCCAGTACTTC. It specifies CSASRQGTQETQYF.

This clonotype was observed a few times. This sequence joins TRBV15 and TRBJ2-5; 7 nucleotides line up with TRBD2. The germline V gene has CDR1 LNHNV and CDR2 YYDKDF (reference sequence). The CDR3 loop spans 14 amino acids. V was clipped by 1 base and J by 2 bases; unmatched bases: 1. This CDR3 is CATSRGDYQETQYF. The CDR3 DNA reads as TGTGCCACCAGCAGAGGGGACTATCAAGAGACCCAGTACTTC.

The chain employs TRBV5-1 and TRBJ2-5; D tentatively fits TRBD1 or TRBD2 (5 bases each). Germline V CDR1 and CDR2: SGHRS, YFSETQ. The CDR3 length is 14 residues. V gave up 0 bases and J gave up 5 bases, with 11 bases separating them. The DNA of the CDR3 is TGCGCCAGCAGCTTGGAGGGCAGGGAGGAGACCCAGTACTTC. Its protein is CASSLEGREETQYF.

The genes are TRBV4-2 and TRBJ2-4, with D perhaps matching TRBD1 (6 bases). Trimming stripped 0 bases from V and 9 bases from J, with 15 bases between. Germline V gene sequence: CDR1 LGHNA, CDR2 YNFKEQ. The CDR3 loop spans 15 amino acids. The CDR3 bases are TGTGCCAGCAGCCAAGATTTGATTCGAGGGGGCATTCAGTACTTC. It yields the protein CASSQDLIRGGIQYF.